This is a list of T cell receptor beta chains from one sample in a study of blood T cell repertoires in COVID-19. Using immunoSEQ multiplex PCR, the repertoire was profiled, and TCRdb retains in-frame clones only, with some absent. The data hold around 300,000 clones, with roughly 88% observed a single time. The specimen sequenced was PBMCs or T cells enriched from blood (not recorded which). These receptors were obtained from a man aged 30 to 39 who had recovered from COVID-19. Each CDR3 is given with its conserved first and last residue. Each record gives: clone size, V gene, J gene, D gene, CDR3 DNA, CDR3 protein. A D gene is named only where the DNA matches it firmly. The size field is filled for only some rows; it gives once, few, many or a size class.

clone_size: once; v_call: TRBV6-5; j_call: TRBJ1-6; d_call: .; cdr3_nt: TGTGCCAGCAGCCTCCCATGGGACACTCTCCACTTT; cdr3_aa: CASSLPWDTLHF
clone_size: .; v_call: TRBV5-1; j_call: TRBJ1-2; d_call: .; cdr3_nt: TGCGCCAGCAGCTTGGAGCCAGGGGCTAACTATGGCTACACCTTC; cdr3_aa: CASSLEPGANYGYTF
clone_size: .; v_call: TRBV6-5; j_call: TRBJ1-5; d_call: .; cdr3_nt: TGTGCCAGCAGTTACTCTTTAGGGCGGGATCAGCCCCAGCATTTT; cdr3_aa: CASSYSLGRDQPQHF
clone_size: .; v_call: TRBV5-1; j_call: TRBJ2-7; d_call: TRBD2; cdr3_nt: TGCGCCAGCAGCCCCTCCGGGGGGGGCTCCTACGAGCAGTACTTC; cdr3_aa: CASSPSGGGSYEQYF
clone_size: .; v_call: TRBV5-1; j_call: TRBJ2-3; d_call: .; cdr3_nt: TGCGCCAGCAGCTGGGACACCACAGATACGCAGTATTTT; cdr3_aa: CASSWDTTDTQYF
clone_size: .; v_call: TRBV27; j_call: TRBJ1-2; d_call: .; cdr3_nt: TGTGCCAGTTACGCGCAGAACAGTTTTGGCTACACCTTC; cdr3_aa: CASYAQNSFGYTF
clone_size: once; v_call: TRBV18; j_call: TRBJ2-5; d_call: .; cdr3_nt: TGTGCCAGCTCACCCCCGTTGTTTCAGGGTGGGGAGGAAGAGACCCAGTACTTC; cdr3_aa: CASSPPLFQGGEEETQYF
clone_size: .; v_call: TRBV28; j_call: TRBJ1-1; d_call: TRBD1; cdr3_nt: TGTGCCAGCAGTTTTCGTCAGGGGGCCACTGAAGCTTTCTTT; cdr3_aa: CASSFRQGATEAFF
clone_size: .; v_call: TRBV5-1; j_call: TRBJ1-2; d_call: TRBD1; cdr3_nt: TGCGCCAGCAGCTTACAGGGGTATGGCTACACCTTC; cdr3_aa: CASSLQGYGYTF
clone_size: .; v_call: TRBV15; j_call: TRBJ2-2; d_call: .; cdr3_nt: TGTGCCACCGGGAGGCGCGGACTGAGCGGGGAGCTGTTTTTT; cdr3_aa: CATGRRGLSGELFF
clone_size: .; v_call: TRBV6-5; j_call: TRBJ2-5; d_call: TRBD2; cdr3_nt: TGTGCCAGCTGGGACGGGGGGTCAGAGACCCAGTACTTC; cdr3_aa: CASWDGGSETQYF
clone_size: .; v_call: TRBV28; j_call: TRBJ2-3; d_call: TRBD2; cdr3_nt: TGTGCCAGCAGATCGAACCAGCGGGGGATCACAGATACGCAGTATTTT; cdr3_aa: CASRSNQRGITDTQYF
clone_size: .; v_call: TRBV21-1; j_call: TRBJ1-5; d_call: .; cdr3_nt: TGTGCCAGCAGCGCTGAGTGGACAGGGCATCAGCCCCAGCATTTT; cdr3_aa: CASSAEWTGHQPQHF
clone_size: .; v_call: TRBV20-1; j_call: TRBJ1-5; d_call: TRBD1; cdr3_nt: TGCAGTGCTAGTTTCAGGGGGCGGGGTCAGCCCCAGCATTTT; cdr3_aa: CSASFRGRGQPQHF
clone_size: .; v_call: TRBV20-1; j_call: TRBJ2-7; d_call: .; cdr3_nt: TGCAGTGCTAACCCTCTCGGTACCACCCTCTTC; cdr3_aa: CSANPLGTTLF
clone_size: once; v_call: TRBV9; j_call: TRBJ1-2; d_call: TRBD1; cdr3_nt: TGTGCCAGCAGCGTAGGGGCAGGGGGTGTTGGCTACACCTTC; cdr3_aa: CASSVGAGGVGYTF
clone_size: .; v_call: TRBV12-3/TRBV12-4; j_call: TRBJ1-4; d_call: .; cdr3_nt: TGTGCTTCAGGCAGGGACATTTATGAAAAACTGTTTTTT; cdr3_aa: CASGRDIYEKLFF
clone_size: .; v_call: TRBV4-1; j_call: TRBJ1-2; d_call: TRBD1; cdr3_nt: TGCGCCAGCAGCCCGCGGACAGGGCCCTATGGCTACACCTTC; cdr3_aa: CASSPRTGPYGYTF
clone_size: .; v_call: TRBV28; j_call: TRBJ1-4; d_call: .; cdr3_nt: TGTGCCAGCAGCCCTCCCGGACAGAATGAAAAACTGTTTTTT; cdr3_aa: CASSPPGQNEKLFF
clone_size: .; v_call: TRBV3-1/TRBV3-2; j_call: TRBJ2-7; d_call: TRBD1; cdr3_nt: TGTGCCAGCAGCCCTGGGACAGGGGGATCTCGGTACGAGCAGTACTTC; cdr3_aa: CASSPGTGGSRYEQYF
clone_size: once; v_call: TRBV27; j_call: TRBJ2-5; d_call: .; cdr3_nt: TGTGCCAGCAGTTTATTGGGCGGGGTCGGTCTAGCTCACCAAGAGACCCAGTACTTC; cdr3_aa: CASSLLGGVGLAHQETQYF
clone_size: .; v_call: TRBV5-6; j_call: TRBJ2-5; d_call: TRBD1; cdr3_nt: TGTGCCAGCAGCGGACAGGGACAAGAGACCCAGTACTTC; cdr3_aa: CASSGQGQETQYF
clone_size: few; v_call: TRBV28; j_call: TRBJ2-1; d_call: .; cdr3_nt: TGTGCCAGCAGTCTGCTAGCTGGTGAGCAGTTCTTC; cdr3_aa: CASSLLAGEQFF
clone_size: .; v_call: TRBV4-1; j_call: TRBJ2-3; d_call: .; cdr3_nt: TGCGCCAGCAGCCAAGATGGACTCGATACGCAGTATTTT; cdr3_aa: CASSQDGLDTQYF
clone_size: .; v_call: TRBV5-5; j_call: TRBJ1-4; d_call: .; cdr3_nt: TGTGCCAGCAGCCCTTATCCGTCAGGGGCCGATGAAAAACTGTTTTTT; cdr3_aa: CASSPYPSGADEKLFF
clone_size: once; v_call: TRBV5-4; j_call: TRBJ1-6; d_call: .; cdr3_nt: TGTGCCAGCAGCTTCTGGGGAGCACGATTCTCACCCCTCCACTTT; cdr3_aa: CASSFWGARFSPLHF
clone_size: .; v_call: TRBV7-9; j_call: TRBJ1-6; d_call: TRBD1; cdr3_nt: TGTGCCAGCAGCGAAGATGGACAGGGACATAATTCACCCCTCCACTTT; cdr3_aa: CASSEDGQGHNSPLHF
clone_size: .; v_call: TRBV25-1; j_call: TRBJ1-6; d_call: TRBD1; cdr3_nt: TGTGCCACCGAGGGGGCCGATGGTGTGAGGCCCCTCCACTTT; cdr3_aa: CATEGADGVRPLHF
clone_size: .; v_call: TRBV2; j_call: TRBJ2-2; d_call: .; cdr3_nt: TGTGCCAGCGGGGCGTCGAACACCGGGGAGCTGTTTTTT; cdr3_aa: CASGASNTGELFF
clone_size: .; v_call: TRBV20-1; j_call: TRBJ2-7; d_call: TRBD1; cdr3_nt: TGCAGTGAACAGGGGCCCTACGAGCAGTACTTC; cdr3_aa: CSEQGPYEQYF
clone_size: .; v_call: TRBV10-3; j_call: TRBJ2-1; d_call: .; cdr3_nt: TGTGCCATCAGTGATGTAAGGGGCCCTTCCTACAATGAGCAGTTCTTC; cdr3_aa: CAISDVRGPSYNEQFF
clone_size: .; v_call: TRBV2; j_call: TRBJ1-5; d_call: .; cdr3_nt: TGTGCCAGCAGTGCCGTTGCAGTTCAGCCCCAGCATTTT; cdr3_aa: CASSAVAVQPQHF
clone_size: .; v_call: TRBV27; j_call: TRBJ1-3; d_call: TRBD1; cdr3_nt: TGTGCCAGCAGTTTAACCGGACAGGAGAACTCTGGAAACACCATATATTTT; cdr3_aa: CASSLTGQENSGNTIYF
clone_size: .; v_call: TRBV27; j_call: TRBJ1-3; d_call: .; cdr3_nt: TGTGCCAGCAAAGGGGGGGGTGCCTCTGGAAACACCATATATTTT; cdr3_aa: CASKGGGASGNTIYF
clone_size: .; v_call: TRBV6-1; j_call: TRBJ2-1; d_call: TRBD1; cdr3_nt: TGTGCCAGCAGTGACCCACGGGACAGGGTAAATGAGCAGTTCTTC; cdr3_aa: CASSDPRDRVNEQFF
clone_size: .; v_call: TRBV2; j_call: TRBJ1-2; d_call: .; cdr3_nt: TGTGCCAGCAGTCGACGGACAACGCCAGGGTATGGCTACACCTTC; cdr3_aa: CASSRRTTPGYGYTF
clone_size: .; v_call: TRBV7-2; j_call: TRBJ2-7; d_call: .; cdr3_nt: TGTGCCAGCAGCTTAGATTCCCGGAGATACGAGCAGTACTTC; cdr3_aa: CASSLDSRRYEQYF
clone_size: .; v_call: TRBV11-2; j_call: TRBJ1-5; d_call: .; cdr3_nt: TGTGCCAGCAGCTTAACGGGAGAGGAGCCCCAGCATTTT; cdr3_aa: CASSLTGEEPQHF
clone_size: .; v_call: TRBV14; j_call: TRBJ2-3; d_call: TRBD2; cdr3_nt: TGTGCCAGCAGCCAACGGATCCTAGCGGGGGGCGGTCAACATACGCAGTATTTT; cdr3_aa: CASSQRILAGGGQHTQYF
clone_size: .; v_call: TRBV18; j_call: TRBJ1-3; d_call: .; cdr3_nt: TGTGCCAGCTCACCGACGCAGGGAATGGAAAACACCATATATTTT; cdr3_aa: CASSPTQGMENTIYF
clone_size: .; v_call: TRBV5-1; j_call: TRBJ1-1; d_call: TRBD1; cdr3_nt: TGCGCCAGCCAGGAACAGGGGGCGAAGGGCACTGAAGCTTTCTTT; cdr3_aa: CASQEQGAKGTEAFF
clone_size: few; v_call: TRBV21-1; j_call: TRBJ2-2; d_call: .; cdr3_nt: TGTGCCAGCAGCAAAGACAGGGGGGAACCCGGGGAGCTGTTTTTT; cdr3_aa: CASSKDRGEPGELFF
clone_size: .; v_call: TRBV7-9; j_call: TRBJ2-7; d_call: TRBD1; cdr3_nt: TGTGCCAGCGGTTTGGGACAGACCTACGAGCAGTACTTC; cdr3_aa: CASGLGQTYEQYF
clone_size: .; v_call: TRBV7-9; j_call: TRBJ2-7; d_call: .; cdr3_nt: TGTGCCAGCAGCCCGGGACACCCCCGCACCGAGCAGTACTTC; cdr3_aa: CASSPGHPRTEQYF
clone_size: .; v_call: TRBV7-9; j_call: TRBJ1-1; d_call: TRBD1; cdr3_nt: TGTGCCGGCGGCCGGGACAGGGGATTTACAACTGAAGCTTTCTTT; cdr3_aa: CAGGRDRGFTTEAFF
clone_size: .; v_call: TRBV10-3; j_call: TRBJ1-1; d_call: .; cdr3_nt: TGTGCCATCAGTGATCCCCTGCTGCGGAGCACTGAAGCTTTCTTT; cdr3_aa: CAISDPLLRSTEAFF
clone_size: once; v_call: TRBV6-5; j_call: TRBJ2-3; d_call: TRBD2; cdr3_nt: TGTGCCAGCAGCCTCGGACTAGCAGATACGCAGTATTTT; cdr3_aa: CASSLGLADTQYF
clone_size: few; v_call: TRBV5-3; j_call: TRBJ1-4; d_call: .; cdr3_nt: TGTGCCAGGACAGGTCGTAATGAAAAACTGTTTTTT; cdr3_aa: CARTGRNEKLFF
clone_size: .; v_call: TRBV28; j_call: TRBJ2-7; d_call: TRBD2; cdr3_nt: TGTGCCAGCAGTCCGACTAGCGGGGGAAACTACGAGCAGTACTTC; cdr3_aa: CASSPTSGGNYEQYF
clone_size: .; v_call: TRBV5-4; j_call: TRBJ2-7; d_call: TRBD1; cdr3_nt: TGTGCCAGCAGCCGTCCCGGGACAGGGAGGGCGAACGAGCAGTACTTC; cdr3_aa: CASSRPGTGRANEQYF
clone_size: once; v_call: TRBV7-9; j_call: TRBJ2-1; d_call: TRBD1; cdr3_nt: TGTGCCAGCATCAGGGACAGGTCCTCCTACAATGAGCAGTTCTTC; cdr3_aa: CASIRDRSSYNEQFF
clone_size: .; v_call: TRBV12-5; j_call: TRBJ2-4; d_call: .; cdr3_nt: TGTGCTCCAACCGGGACATGGGGGAACATTCAGTACTTC; cdr3_aa: CAPTGTWGNIQYF
clone_size: .; v_call: TRBV30; j_call: TRBJ1-1; d_call: TRBD1; cdr3_nt: TGTGCCTGGAGTGTACATCGAGGAGGGGGCTGGACTGAAGCTTTCTTT; cdr3_aa: CAWSVHRGGGWTEAFF
clone_size: .; v_call: TRBV2; j_call: TRBJ1-2; d_call: TRBD1; cdr3_nt: TGTGCCAGCAGTGAGGGGACAGGGGGCGGCTACACCTTC; cdr3_aa: CASSEGTGGGYTF
clone_size: .; v_call: TRBV6-5; j_call: TRBJ2-7; d_call: TRBD2; cdr3_nt: TGTGCCAGCAAACTAGCGGGGGCCTACTACGAGCAGTACTTC; cdr3_aa: CASKLAGAYYEQYF